This TCR beta chain was recorded in a study of blood T cell repertoires in COVID-19 (dated by TCRdb to 2018 to 2021). For the study in its entirety: The collaborator samples originated in the United States, Italy and Spain and spanned the acute and convalescent phases of COVID-19. Where HLA class I and class II types were available, the types were taken from metadata supplied by the sample provider, not from assay-based typing. A freely available public database, intended as a resource for researchers studying the immune response to SARS-CoV-2, is where the repertoires were released. The material from the prospective study consisted of cDNA or gDNA derived from T cells, B-cell-depleted T cells, or PBMCs. Subjects who had been exposed to COVID-19, were actively infected with it, or had recovered from it provided the deeply sampled blood TCRbeta repertoires that made up the dataset. The samples were drawn from two sources: the first 160 participants of the ongoing ImmuneRACE study, and fewer than 1,500 subjects contributed by 6 global collaborators. Nearly every sample came with metadata listing a de-identified subject ID, COVID-19 status, age in years and sex. Points the paper makes about the study in general: Clinical and demographic metadata were provided uncurated, with the amount varying by source and participant.

The germline V gene yields SGHTA for CDR1 and FQGNSA for CDR2. Trimming removed 0 bases from V and 0 bases from J, leaving 13 bases between the germline ends. The CDR3 numbers 17 residues from cysteine through phenylalanine. The only DNA kept is the CDR3, 51 bases in frame from the first base. Participants in the prospective study were aged about 18 to 95 years, lived in some 24 United States geographic areas, and enrolled through a virtual design. To assign participants to cohorts, the prospective study relied on clinical history that participants themselves reported in a screening survey and a study questionnaire. ImmuneRACE Cohort 3 recovered participants were defined by two consecutive negative NP/OP PCR tests, healthcare professional clearance, or symptom resolution. In the prospective study, whole blood, serum and a nasopharyngeal or oropharyngeal swab were collected from each participant by mobile phlebotomists. Over a 2-month period, participants in the prospective study had the option of providing additional blood draws and questionnaires. Prospective study blood samples were shipped either frozen or at room temperature before DNA extraction.

Regarding this clone: There is no known antigen for this receptor. One base away there is no much larger clone; base qualities are not given.

TCRbeta CDR3 regions were amplified from genomic DNA using the immunoSEQ Assay, a bias-controlled multiplex PCR. The source study handled its data this way. The number of nucleated cells in each sample was estimated from the amplification of reference gene primers within the assay. Sequence reads were collapsed and filtered to measure the absolute abundance of every unique TCRbeta CDR3 rearrangement. Productive Simpson clonality was computed per sample as the square root of Simpson's diversity index over productive rearrangements. Imported from immuneACCESS, the table was reduced by TCRdb to in-frame sequences with V and J called. These copies leave out some clones; in studies compared against another copy, an unresolved V gene accounts for under half, and the cause of the remainder is not known. V, J and clone size were drawn from that table, and D and trimming were deduced from the DNA. The sample table contains about 280,000 clones; only one count was recorded for 87% of them. About 6% of the sample is taken by the ten largest.

Material: PBMCs or T cells enriched from blood (not recorded which). This chain is built from TRBV7-2 and TRBJ2-3, with the identity of the D gene unclear. This clonotype originated in a woman in her forties who had recovered from COVID-19. The base sequence is TGTGCCAGCAGCTTAGCAAGGAGTGGGTTTAGCACAGATACGCAGTATTTT. Its product reads: CASSLARSGFSTDTQYF.